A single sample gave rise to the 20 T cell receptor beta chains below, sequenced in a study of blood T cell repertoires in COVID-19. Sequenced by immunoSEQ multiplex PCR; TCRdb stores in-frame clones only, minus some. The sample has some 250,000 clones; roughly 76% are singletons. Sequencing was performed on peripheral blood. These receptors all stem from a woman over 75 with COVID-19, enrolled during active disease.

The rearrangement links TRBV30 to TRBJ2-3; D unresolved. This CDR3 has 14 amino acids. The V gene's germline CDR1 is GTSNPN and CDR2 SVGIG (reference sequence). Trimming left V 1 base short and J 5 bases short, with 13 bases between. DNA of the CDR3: TGTGCCTGGAGTGGGGCGCCACTGGGAGATACGCAGTATTTT. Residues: CAWSGAPLGDTQYF.

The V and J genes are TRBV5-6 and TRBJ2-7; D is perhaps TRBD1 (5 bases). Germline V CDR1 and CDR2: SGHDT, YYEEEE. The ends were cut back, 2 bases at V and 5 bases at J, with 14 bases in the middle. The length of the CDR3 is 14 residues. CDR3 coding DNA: TGTGCCAGCAGCTTCTTTCAGGGTCTCAACGAGCAGTACTTC. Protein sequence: CASSFFQGLNEQYF.

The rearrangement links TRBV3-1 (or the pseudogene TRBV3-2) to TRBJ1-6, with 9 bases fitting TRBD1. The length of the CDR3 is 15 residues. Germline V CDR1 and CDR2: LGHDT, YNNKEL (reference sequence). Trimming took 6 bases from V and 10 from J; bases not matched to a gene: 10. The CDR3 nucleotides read TGTGCCAGCAGGACGGGCGGGACAGGGAGCTCACCCCTCCACTTT. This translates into CASRTGGTGSSPLHF.

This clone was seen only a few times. CDR3 bases: TGTGCCAGCAGTTCGCCGGGAGCCCCCTCGGGCACTGAAGCTTTCTTT. The encoded protein is CASSSPGAPSGTEAFF. The chain recombines TRBV28 with TRBJ1-1; D is undetermined. V was trimmed by 4 bases and J by 4 bases, leaving 19 bases between them. The CDR3 is 16 residues long. CDR1 is MDHEN and CDR2 is SYDVKM in the germline V gene.

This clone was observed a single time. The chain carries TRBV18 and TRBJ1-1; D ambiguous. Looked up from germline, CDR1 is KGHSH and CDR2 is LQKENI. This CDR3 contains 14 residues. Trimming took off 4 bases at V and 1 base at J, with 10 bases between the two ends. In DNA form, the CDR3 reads TGTGCCAGCTCACTTAACGAGCGGAACACTGAAGCTTTCTTT. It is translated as CASSLNERNTEAFF.

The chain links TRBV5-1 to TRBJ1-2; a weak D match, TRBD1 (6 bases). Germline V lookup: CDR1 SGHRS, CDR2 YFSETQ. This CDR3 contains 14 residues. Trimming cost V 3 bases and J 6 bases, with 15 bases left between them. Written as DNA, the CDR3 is TGCGCCAGCAGCTCTGAGGGGGGGCTCCATGGCTACACCTTC. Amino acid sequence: CASSSEGGLHGYTF.

CDR3 loop: CASSPGSDSPPYEQYF. The CDR3 DNA is TGCGCCAGCAGCCCCGGATCTGACTCCCCCCCCTACGAGCAGTACTTC. The gene calls are TRBV4-1 and TRBJ2-7, with D uncertain. V was cut by 4 bases and J by 2 bases, with 18 bases left in between. Germline lookup yields CDR1 MGHRA and CDR2 YSYEKL. This CDR3 is 16 amino acids long.

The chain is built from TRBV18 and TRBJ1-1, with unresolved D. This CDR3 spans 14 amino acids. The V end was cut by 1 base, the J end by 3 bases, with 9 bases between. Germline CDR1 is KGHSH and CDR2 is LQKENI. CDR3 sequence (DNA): TGTGCCAGCTCACCACGGCCGGGAGACACTGAAGCTTTCTTT. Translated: CASSPRPGDTEAFF.

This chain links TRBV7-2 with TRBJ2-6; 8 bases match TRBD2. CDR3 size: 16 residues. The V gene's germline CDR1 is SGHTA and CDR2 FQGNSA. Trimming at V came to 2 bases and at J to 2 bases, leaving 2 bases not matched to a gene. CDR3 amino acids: CASSLRAGAGANVLTF. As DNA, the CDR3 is TGTGCCAGCAGCTTACGAGCGGGAGCTGGGGCCAACGTCCTGACTTTC.

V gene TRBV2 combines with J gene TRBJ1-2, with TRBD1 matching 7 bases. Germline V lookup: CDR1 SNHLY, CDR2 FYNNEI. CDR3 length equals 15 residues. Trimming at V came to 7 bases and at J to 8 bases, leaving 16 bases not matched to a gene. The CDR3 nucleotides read TGTGCCAGCAAAAAAGAGGGACAGACTATAAGAGGCTACACCTTC. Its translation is CASKKEGQTIRGYTF.

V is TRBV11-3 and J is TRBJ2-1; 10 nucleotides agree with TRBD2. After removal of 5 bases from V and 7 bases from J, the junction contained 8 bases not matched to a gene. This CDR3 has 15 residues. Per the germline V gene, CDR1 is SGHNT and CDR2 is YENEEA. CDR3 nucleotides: TGTGCCAGCAGCCAAATAGCGGGAGGTAAAAATGAGCAGTTCTTC. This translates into CASSQIAGGKNEQFF. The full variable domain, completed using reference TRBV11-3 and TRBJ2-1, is EAGVVQSPRYKIIEKKQPVAFWCNPISGHNTLYWYLQNLGQGPELLIRYENEEAVDDSQLPKDRFSAERLKGVDSTLKIQPAELGDSAVYLCASSQIAGGKNEQFFGPGTRLTVL.

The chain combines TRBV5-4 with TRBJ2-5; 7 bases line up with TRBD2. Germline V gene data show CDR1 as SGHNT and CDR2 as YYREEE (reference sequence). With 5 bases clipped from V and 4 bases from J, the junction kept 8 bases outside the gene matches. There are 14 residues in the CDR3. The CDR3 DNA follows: TGTGCCAGCAGTAATCGCGGGAGCGGAGAGACCCAGTACTTC. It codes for CASSNRGSGETQYF.

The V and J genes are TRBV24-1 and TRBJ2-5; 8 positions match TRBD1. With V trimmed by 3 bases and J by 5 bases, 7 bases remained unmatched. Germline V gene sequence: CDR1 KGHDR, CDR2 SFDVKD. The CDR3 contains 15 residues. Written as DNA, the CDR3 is TGTGCCACCAGTGATCCGCAGGGGGCGGGGGAGACCCAGTACTTC. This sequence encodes CATSDPQGAGETQYF.

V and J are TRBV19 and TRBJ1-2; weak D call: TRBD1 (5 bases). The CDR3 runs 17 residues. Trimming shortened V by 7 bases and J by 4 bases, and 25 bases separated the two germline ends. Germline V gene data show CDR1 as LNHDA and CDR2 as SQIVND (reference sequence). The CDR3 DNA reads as TGTGCCAGTATCCCGGCCCGCAGGGCTTCCAACGGCTATGGCTACACCTTC. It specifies CASIPARRASNGYGYTF.

DNA of the CDR3: TGTGCCAGTAGTACGGGGACATTTGTAAGAGACTACACCTTC. This gives the protein CASSTGTFVRDYTF. The rearrangement uses TRBV19 and TRBJ1-2, with D tentatively TRBD1 (6 bases). Trimming stripped 4 bases from V and 10 bases from J, with 19 bases between. Germline CDR1 is LNHDA and CDR2 is SQIVND (reference sequence). This CDR3 contains 14 residues. Full variable domain (remainder filled in from reference TRBV19 and TRBJ1-2): DGGITQSPKYLFRKEGQNVTLSCEQNLNHDAMYWYRQDPGQGLRLIYYSQIVNDFQKGDIAEGYSVSREKKESFPLTVTSAQKNPTAFYLCASSTGTFVRDYTFGSGTRLTVV.

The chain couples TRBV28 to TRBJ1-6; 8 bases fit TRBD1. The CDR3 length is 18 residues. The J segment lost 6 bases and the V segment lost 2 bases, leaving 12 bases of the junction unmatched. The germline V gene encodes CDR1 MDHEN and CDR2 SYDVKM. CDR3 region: CASSLDTLGQGGNSPLHF. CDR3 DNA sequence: TGTGCCAGCAGTTTAGACACTCTAGGACAGGGAGGTAATTCACCCCTCCACTTT.

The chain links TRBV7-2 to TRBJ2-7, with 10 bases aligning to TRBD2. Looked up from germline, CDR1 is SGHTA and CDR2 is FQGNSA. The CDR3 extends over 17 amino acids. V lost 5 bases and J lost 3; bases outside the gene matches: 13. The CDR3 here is CASSLRPTSGMLYEQYF. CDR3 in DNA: TGTGCCAGCAGCCTTAGACCTACTAGCGGGATGCTCTACGAGCAGTACTTC.

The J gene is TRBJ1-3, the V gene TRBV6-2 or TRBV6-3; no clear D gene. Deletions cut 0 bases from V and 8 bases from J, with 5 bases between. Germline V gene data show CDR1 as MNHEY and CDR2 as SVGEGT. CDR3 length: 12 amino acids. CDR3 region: CASSYSGDTIYF. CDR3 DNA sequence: TGTGCCAGCAGTTACTCCGGAGACACCATATATTTT.

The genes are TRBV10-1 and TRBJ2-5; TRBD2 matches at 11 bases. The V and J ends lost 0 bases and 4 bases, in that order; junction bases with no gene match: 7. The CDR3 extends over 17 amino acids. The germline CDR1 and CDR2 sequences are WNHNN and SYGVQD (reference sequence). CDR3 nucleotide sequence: TGCGCCAGCAGTGAGTCGATAGCGGGGGGGCCAGGAGAGACCCAGTACTTC. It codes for CASSESIAGGPGETQYF.

The CDR3 DNA reads as TGTGCCAGCAGTGCTCTAGCGGGTACTAATGAGCAGTTCTTC. It is translated as CASSALAGTNEQFF. J is TRBJ2-1 and V is TRBV2, with TRBD2 matching 8 bases. The CDR3 sequence is 14 residues long. Germline V gives CDR1 SNHLY, CDR2 FYNNEI. V lost 4 bases, J lost 7 bases, and 6 bases stayed unmatched.